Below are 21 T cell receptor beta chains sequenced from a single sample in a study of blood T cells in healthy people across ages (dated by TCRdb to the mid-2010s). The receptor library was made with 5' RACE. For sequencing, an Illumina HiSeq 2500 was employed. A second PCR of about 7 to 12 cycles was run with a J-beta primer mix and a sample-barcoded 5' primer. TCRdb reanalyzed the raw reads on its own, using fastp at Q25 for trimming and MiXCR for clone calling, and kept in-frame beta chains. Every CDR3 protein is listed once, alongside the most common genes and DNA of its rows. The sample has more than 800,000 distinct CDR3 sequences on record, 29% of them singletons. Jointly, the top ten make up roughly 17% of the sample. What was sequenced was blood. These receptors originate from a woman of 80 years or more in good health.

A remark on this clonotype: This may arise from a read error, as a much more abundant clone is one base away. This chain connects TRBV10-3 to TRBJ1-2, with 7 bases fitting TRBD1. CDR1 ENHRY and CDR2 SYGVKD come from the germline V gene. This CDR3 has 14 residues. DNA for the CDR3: TGTGTCATCAGTCAGGGACAGATAAACTATGGCTACACCTTC. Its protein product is CVISQGQINYGYTF.

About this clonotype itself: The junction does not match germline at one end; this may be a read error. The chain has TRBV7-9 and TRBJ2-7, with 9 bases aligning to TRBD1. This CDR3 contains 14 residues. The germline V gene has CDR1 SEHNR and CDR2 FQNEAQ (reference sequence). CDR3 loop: CASSVEGTGFEQYF. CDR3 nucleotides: TGCGCCAGCAGCGTCGAAGGGACAGGGTTCGAGCAGTACTTC.

The CDR3 DNA reads TGCAGTGCTAGGGAGGGGGTAGGGAGCAATCAGCCCCAGCATTTT. Protein sequence: CSAREGVGSNQPQHF. This sequence joins TRBV20-1 and TRBJ1-5, with D perhaps TRBD1 (6 bases). This CDR3 is built from 15 residues. Looked up from germline, CDR1 is DFQATT and CDR2 is SNEGSKA (reference sequence). Trimming stripped 3 bases from V and 1 base from J, with 13 bases between.

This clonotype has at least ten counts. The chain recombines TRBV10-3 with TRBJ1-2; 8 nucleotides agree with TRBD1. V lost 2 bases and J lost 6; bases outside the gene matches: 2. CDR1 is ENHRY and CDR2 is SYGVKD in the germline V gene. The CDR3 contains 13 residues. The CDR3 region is CAISETGGNGYTF. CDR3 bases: TGTGCCATCAGTGAGACAGGGGGGAATGGCTACACCTTC.

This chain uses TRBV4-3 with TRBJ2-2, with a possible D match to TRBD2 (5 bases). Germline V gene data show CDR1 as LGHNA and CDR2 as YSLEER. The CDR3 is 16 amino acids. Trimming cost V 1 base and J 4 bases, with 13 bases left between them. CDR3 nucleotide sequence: TGCGCCAGCAGCCAAGGACGAGCGGCGGGCACCGGGGAGCTGTTTTTT. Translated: CASSQGRAAGTGELFF.

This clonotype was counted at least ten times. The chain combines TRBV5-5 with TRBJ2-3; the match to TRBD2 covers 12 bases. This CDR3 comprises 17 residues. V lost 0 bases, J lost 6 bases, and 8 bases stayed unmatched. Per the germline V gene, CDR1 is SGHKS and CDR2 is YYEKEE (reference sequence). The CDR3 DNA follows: TGTGCCAGCAGCTTGGCCCGGCTAGCGGGGGGGATGGATACGCAGTATTTT. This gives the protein CASSLARLAGGMDTQYF.

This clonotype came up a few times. The CDR3 sequence: CASSPGLTKNEQFF. The CDR3 DNA follows: TGTGCCAGCAGCCCGGGACTAACAAAGAATGAGCAGTTCTTC. The gene calls are TRBV7-7 and TRBJ2-1; 7 positions agree with TRBD2. CDR1 and CDR2 from the germline V gene are SSHAT and FNYEAQ (reference sequence). V shed 5 bases, J shed 7 bases, and the junction held 8 bases outside the gene matches. The CDR3 sequence is 14 residues long.

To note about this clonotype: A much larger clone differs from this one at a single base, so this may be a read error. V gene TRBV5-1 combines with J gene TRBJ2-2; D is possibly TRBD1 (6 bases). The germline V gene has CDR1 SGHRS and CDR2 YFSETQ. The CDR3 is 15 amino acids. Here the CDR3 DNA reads TGCGCCGGCAGCTTAACAGGGAAGAGCACCGGGGAGCTGTTTTTT. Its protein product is CAGSLTGKSTGELFF.

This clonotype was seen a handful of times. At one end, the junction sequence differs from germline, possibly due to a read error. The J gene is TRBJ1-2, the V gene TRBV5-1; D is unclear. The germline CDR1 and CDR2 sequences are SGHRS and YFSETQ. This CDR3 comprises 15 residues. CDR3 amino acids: CTSSLSEFPKYGYTF. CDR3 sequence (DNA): TGCACCAGCAGCTTGTCCGAGTTCCCAAAGTATGGCTACACCTTC.

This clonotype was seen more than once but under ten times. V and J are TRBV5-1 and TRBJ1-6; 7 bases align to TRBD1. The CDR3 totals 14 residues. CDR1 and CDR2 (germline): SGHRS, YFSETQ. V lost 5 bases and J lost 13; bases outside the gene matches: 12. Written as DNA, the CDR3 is TGCGCCAGCAGTCTACCAGGGACAGAGGGTCCCCTCCACTTT. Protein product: CASSLPGTEGPLHF.

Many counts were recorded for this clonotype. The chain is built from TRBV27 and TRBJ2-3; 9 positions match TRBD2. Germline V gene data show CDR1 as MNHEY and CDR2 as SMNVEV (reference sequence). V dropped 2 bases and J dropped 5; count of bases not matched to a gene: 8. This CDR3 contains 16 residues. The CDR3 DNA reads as TGTGCCAGCAGTTTACGGGCGGGGGGGCATCAAGATACGCAGTATTTT. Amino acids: CASSLRAGGHQDTQYF.

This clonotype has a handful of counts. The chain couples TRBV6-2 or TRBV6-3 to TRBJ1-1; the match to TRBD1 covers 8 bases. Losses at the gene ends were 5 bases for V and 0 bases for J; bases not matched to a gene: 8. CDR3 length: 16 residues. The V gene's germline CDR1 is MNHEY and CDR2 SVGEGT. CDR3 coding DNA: TGTGCCAGCAGTCCCAACAGACAGGGGATGAACACTGAAGCTTTCTTT. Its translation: CASSPNRQGMNTEAFF.

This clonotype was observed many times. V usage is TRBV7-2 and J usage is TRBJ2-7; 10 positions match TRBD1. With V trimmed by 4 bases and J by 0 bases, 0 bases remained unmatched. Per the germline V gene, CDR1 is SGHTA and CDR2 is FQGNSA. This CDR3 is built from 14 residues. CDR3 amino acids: CASSWTGGSYEQYF. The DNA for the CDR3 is TGTGCCAGCAGCTGGACAGGGGGCTCCTACGAGCAGTACTTC.

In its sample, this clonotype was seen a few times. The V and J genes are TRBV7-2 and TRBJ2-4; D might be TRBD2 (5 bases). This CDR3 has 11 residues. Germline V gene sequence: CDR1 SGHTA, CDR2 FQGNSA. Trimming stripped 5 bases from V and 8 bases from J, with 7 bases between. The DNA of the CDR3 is TGTGCCAGCAGCCCCGGGGACATTCAGTACTTC. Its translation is CASSPGDIQYF.

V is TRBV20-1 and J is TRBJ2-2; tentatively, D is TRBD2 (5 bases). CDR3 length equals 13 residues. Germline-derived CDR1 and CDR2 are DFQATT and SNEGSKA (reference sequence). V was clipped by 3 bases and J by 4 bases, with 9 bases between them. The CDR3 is CSARAGLTGELFF. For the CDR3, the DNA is TGCAGTGCTAGGGCAGGACTCACCGGGGAGCTGTTTTTT.

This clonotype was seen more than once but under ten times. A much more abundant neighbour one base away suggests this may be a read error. The CDR3 is CASRPGTGAGGDTQYF. In DNA form, the CDR3 reads TGTGCCAGCAGACCCGGGACAGGGGCTGGAGGAGATACGCAGTATTTT. The chain carries TRBV12-3 or TRBV12-4 and TRBJ2-3; 10 bases line up with TRBD1. Trimming took 6 bases from V and 5 from J; bases not matched to a gene: 11. CDR3 size: 16 residues.

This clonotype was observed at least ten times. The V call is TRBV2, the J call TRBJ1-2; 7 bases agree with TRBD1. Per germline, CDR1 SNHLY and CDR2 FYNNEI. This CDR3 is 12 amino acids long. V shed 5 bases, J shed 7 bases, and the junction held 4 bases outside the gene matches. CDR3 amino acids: CASSFDRVGYTF. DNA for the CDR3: TGTGCCAGCAGTTTCGACAGGGTTGGCTACACCTTC.

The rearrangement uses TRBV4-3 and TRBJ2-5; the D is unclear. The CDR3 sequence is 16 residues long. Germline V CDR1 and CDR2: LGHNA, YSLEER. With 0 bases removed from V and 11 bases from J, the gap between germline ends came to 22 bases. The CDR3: CASSQDPRLSPYEQYF. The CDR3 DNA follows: TGCGCCAGCAGCCAAGATCCGAGACTTTCACCCTATGAGCAGTACTTC.

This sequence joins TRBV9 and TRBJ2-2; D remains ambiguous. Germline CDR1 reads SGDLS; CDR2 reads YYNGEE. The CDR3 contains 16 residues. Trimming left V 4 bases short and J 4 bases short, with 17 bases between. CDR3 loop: CASSPQGGQATGELFF. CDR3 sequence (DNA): TGTGCCAGCAGCCCCCAAGGTGGGCAGGCCACCGGGGAGCTGTTTTTT. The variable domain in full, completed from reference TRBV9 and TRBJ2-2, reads DSGVTQTPKHLITATGQRVTLRCSPRSGDLSVYWYQQSLDQGLQFLIQYYNGEERAKGNILERFSAQQFPDLHSELNLSSLELGDSALYFCASSPQGGQATGELFFGEGSRLTVL.

The CDR3 DNA sequence: TGTGCCATCGCCCCGAACAGGGGGAGAGAGCAGTACTTC. Protein: CAIAPNRGREQYF. The V gene is TRBV10-3, the J gene TRBJ2-5; 8 bases fit TRBD1. The CDR3 has 13 residues. Trimming at V came to 8 bases and at J to 11 bases, leaving 13 bases not matched to a gene. CDR1 and CDR2 from the germline V gene are ENHRY and SYGVKD.

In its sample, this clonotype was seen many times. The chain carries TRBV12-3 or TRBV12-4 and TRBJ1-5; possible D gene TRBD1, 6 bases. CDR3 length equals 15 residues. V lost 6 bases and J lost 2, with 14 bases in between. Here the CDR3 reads CASSLTGAGNQPQHF. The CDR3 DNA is TGTGCCAGCAGCTTGACAGGCGCGGGCAATCAGCCCCAGCATTTT.